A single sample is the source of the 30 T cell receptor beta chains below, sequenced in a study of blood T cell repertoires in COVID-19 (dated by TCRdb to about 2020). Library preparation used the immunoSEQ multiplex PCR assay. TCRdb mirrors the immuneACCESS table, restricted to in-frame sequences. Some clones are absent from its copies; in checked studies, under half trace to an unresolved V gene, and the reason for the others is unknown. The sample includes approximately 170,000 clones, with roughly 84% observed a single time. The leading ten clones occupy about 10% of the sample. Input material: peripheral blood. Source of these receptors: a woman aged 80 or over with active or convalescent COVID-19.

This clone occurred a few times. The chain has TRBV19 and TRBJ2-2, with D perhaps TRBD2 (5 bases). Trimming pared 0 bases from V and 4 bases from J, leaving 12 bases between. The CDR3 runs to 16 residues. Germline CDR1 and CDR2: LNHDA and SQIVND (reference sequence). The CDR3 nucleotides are TGTGCCAGTAGTATAGACCAGCGGACCCCCACCGGGGAGCTGTTTTTT. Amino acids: CASSIDQRTPTGELFF.

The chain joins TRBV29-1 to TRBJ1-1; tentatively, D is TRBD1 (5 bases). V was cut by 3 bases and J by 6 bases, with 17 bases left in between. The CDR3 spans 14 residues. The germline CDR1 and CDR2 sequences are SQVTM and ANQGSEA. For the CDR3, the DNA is TGCAGCGTTGAGTTTCGGTTTGGGACTTCTGAAGCTTTCTTT. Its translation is CSVEFRFGTSEAFF. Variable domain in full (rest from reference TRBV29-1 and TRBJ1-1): SAVISQKPSRDICQRGTSLTIQCQVDSQVTMMFWYRQQPGQSLTLIATANQGSEATYESGFVIDKFPISRPNLTFSTLTVSNMSPEDSSIYLCSVEFRFGTSEAFFGQGTRLTVV.

The CDR3 is CASSVAPGTSTDEQFF. CDR3 bases: TGTGCCAGCAGCGTAGCTCCCGGGACTAGCACCGATGAGCAGTTCTTC. The chain recombines TRBV9 with TRBJ2-1; 9 bases fit TRBD2. CDR1 is SGDLS, CDR2 YYNGEE, per germline. The trim removed 0 bases at V and 8 bases at J, leaving 9 bases unmatched. This CDR3 has 16 residues.

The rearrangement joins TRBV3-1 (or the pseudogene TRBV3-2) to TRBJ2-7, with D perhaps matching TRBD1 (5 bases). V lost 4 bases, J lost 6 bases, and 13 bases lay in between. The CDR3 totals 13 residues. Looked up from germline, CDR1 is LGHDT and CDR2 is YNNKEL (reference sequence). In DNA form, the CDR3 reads TGTGCCAGCAGCCGGATTACAGGCACCGAGCAGTACTTC. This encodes CASSRITGTEQYF.

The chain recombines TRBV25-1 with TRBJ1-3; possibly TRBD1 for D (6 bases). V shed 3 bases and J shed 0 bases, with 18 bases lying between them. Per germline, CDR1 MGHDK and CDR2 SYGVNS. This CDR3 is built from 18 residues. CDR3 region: CASSETRGGASSGNTIYF. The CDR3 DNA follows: TGTGCCAGCAGTGAGACAAGGGGGGGTGCCAGCTCTGGAAACACCATATATTTT.

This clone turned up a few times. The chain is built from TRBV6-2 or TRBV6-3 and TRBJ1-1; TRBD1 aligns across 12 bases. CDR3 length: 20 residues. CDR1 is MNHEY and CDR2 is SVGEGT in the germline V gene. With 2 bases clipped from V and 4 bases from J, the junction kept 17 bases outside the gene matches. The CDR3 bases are TGTGCCAGCAGTTACATTGGGGGGACAGGGGGCGCGATGATGCCCACTGAAGCTTTCTTT. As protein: CASSYIGGTGGAMMPTEAFF.

The CDR3 region is CASSLVAGVNTEAFF. CDR3 sequence (DNA): TGCGCCAGCAGCTTGGTCGCAGGCGTGAACACTGAAGCTTTCTTT. J is TRBJ1-1 and V is TRBV5-1, with D unclear. Trimming cost V 0 bases and J 0 bases, with 9 bases left between them. Germline CDR1 is SGHRS and CDR2 is YFSETQ. This CDR3 spans 15 amino acids.

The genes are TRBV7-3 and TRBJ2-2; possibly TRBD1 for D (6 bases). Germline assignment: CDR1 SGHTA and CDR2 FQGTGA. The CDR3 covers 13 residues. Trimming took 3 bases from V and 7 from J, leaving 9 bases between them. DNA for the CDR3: TGTGCCAGCAGCTTTACAGGGATCGGGGAGCTGTTTTTT. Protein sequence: CASSFTGIGELFF.

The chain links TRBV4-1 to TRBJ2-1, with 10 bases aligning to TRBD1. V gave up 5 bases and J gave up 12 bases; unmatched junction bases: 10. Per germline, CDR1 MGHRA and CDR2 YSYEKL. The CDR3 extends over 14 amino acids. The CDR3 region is CASSLGQGVRGQFF. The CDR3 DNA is TGCGCCAGCAGCTTAGGACAGGGGGTAAGGGGGCAGTTCTTC.

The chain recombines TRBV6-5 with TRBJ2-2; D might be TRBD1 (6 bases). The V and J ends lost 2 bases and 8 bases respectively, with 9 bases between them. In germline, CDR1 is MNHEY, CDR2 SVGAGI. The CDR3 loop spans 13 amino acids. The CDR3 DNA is TGTGCCAGCAGTTACCCAAGGGGGGGGGAGCTGTTTTTT. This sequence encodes CASSYPRGGELFF.

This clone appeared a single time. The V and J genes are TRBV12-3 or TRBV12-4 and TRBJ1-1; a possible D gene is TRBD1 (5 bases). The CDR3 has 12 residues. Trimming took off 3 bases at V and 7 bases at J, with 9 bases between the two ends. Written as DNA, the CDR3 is TGTGCCAGCAGTTTGCGGGGGAGTGAAGCTTTCTTT. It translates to CASSLRGSEAFF.

CDR3 nucleotide sequence: TGTGCCAGCAGAGGACAGGGGAAGAACACTGAAGCTTTCTTT. Translation gives CASRGQGKNTEAFF. This rearrangement joins TRBV25-1 to TRBJ1-1; 9 nucleotides line up with TRBD1. The CDR3 runs 14 residues. Germline V CDR1 and CDR2: MGHDK, SYGVNS. After removal of 6 bases from V and 1 base from J, the junction contained 3 bases not matched to a gene. Using reference TRBV25-1 and TRBJ1-1 for the parts outside the CDR3, the full variable domain is EADIYQTPRYLVIGTGKKITLECSQTMGHDKMYWYQQDPGMELHLIHYSYGVNSTEKGDLSSESTVSRIRTEHFPLTLESARPSHTSQYLCASRGQGKNTEAFFGQGTRLTVV.

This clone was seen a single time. The chain's CDR3 is CASTSGNSGRADTQYF. DNA for the CDR3: TGCGCCAGCACTTCGGGTAATAGCGGGCGTGCAGATACGCAGTATTTT. The chain is built from TRBV5-1 and TRBJ2-3; 7 bases match TRBD2. The length of the CDR3 is 16 residues. Looked up from germline, CDR1 is SGHRS and CDR2 is YFSETQ. Trimming removed 6 bases from V and 4 bases from J; junction bases left unmatched: 14.

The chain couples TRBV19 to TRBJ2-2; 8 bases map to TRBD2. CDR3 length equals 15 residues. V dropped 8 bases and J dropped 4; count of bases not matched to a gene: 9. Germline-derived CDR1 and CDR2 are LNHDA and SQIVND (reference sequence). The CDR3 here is CASGRAGVPTGELFF. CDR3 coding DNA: TGTGCCAGTGGCAGAGCGGGAGTGCCCACCGGGGAGCTGTTTTTT. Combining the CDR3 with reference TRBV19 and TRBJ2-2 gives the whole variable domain DGGITQSPKYLFRKEGQNVTLSCEQNLNHDAMYWYRQDPGQGLRLIYYSQIVNDFQKGDIAEGYSVSREKKESFPLTVTSAQKNPTAFYLCASGRAGVPTGELFFGEGSRLTVL.

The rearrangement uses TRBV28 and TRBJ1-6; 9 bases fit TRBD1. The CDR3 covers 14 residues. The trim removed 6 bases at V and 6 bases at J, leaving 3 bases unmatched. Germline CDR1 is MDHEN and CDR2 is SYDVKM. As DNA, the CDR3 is TGTGCCAGCAGGGAGGACAGGGGTAATTCACCCCTCCACTTT. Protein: CASREDRGNSPLHF.

Here the CDR3 reads CASSLGPRDSKGNYGYTF. The CDR3 DNA sequence: TGCGCCAGCAGCTTGGGGCCCCGGGACTCAAAGGGAAACTATGGCTACACCTTC. This sequence joins TRBV5-1 and TRBJ1-2, with D maybe TRBD1 (5 bases). The CDR3 is 18 amino acids. CDR1 and CDR2 from the germline V gene are SGHRS and YFSETQ. The germline V and J ends were trimmed by 0 bases and 2 bases, with 20 bases remaining between them.

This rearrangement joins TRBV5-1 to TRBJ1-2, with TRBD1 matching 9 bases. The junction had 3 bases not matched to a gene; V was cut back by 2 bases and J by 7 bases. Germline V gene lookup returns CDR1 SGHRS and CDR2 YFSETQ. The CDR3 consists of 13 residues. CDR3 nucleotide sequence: TGCGCCAGCAGCTTAGGGACAGGGTTTGGCTACACCTTC. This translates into CASSLGTGFGYTF.

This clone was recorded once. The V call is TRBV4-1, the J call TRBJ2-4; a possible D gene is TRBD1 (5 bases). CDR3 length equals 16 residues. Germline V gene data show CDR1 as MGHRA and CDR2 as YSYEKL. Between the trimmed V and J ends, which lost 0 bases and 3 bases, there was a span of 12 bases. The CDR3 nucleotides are TGCGCCAGCAGCCAAGATGGCAGGGCTGGCAAAAACATTCAGTACTTC. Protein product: CASSQDGRAGKNIQYF.

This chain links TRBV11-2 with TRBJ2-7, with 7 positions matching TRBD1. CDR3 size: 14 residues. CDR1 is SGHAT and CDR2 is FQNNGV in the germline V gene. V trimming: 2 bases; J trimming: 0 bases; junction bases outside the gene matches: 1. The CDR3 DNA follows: TGTGCCAGCAGCTTACAGGGGGTCTCCTACGAGCAGTACTTC. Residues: CASSLQGVSYEQYF. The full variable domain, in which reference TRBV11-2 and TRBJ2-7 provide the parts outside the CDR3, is EAGVAQSPRYKIIEKRQSVAFWCNPISGHATLYWYQQILGQGPKLLIQFQNNGVVDDSQLPKDRFSAERLKGVDSTLKIQPAKLEDSAVYLCASSLQGVSYEQYFGPGTRLTVT.

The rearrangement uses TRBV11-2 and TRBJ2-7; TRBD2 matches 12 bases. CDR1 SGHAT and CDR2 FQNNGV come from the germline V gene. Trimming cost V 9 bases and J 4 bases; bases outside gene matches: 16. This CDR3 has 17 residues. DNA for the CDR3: TGTGCCAGTAGAAGGCTAGCGGGAGGGCGGTCTAGTTACGAGCAGTACTTC. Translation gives CASRRLAGGRSSYEQYF.

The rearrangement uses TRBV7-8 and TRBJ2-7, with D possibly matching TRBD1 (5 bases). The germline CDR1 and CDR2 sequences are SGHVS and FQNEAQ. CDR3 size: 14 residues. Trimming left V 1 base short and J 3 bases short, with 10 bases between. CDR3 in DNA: TGTGCCAGCAGCTTAGACGTCAGGGACTACGAGCAGTACTTC. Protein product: CASSLDVRDYEQYF.

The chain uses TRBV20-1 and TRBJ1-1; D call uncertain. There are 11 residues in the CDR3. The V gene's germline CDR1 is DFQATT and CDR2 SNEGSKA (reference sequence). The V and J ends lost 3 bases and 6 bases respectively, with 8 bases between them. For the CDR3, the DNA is TGCAGTGCTAGTAGTCCGGCTGAAGCTTTCTTT. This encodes CSASSPAEAFF.

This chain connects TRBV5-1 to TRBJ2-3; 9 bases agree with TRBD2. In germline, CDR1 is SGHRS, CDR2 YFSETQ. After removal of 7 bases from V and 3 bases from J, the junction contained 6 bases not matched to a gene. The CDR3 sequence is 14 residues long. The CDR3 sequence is CASSLSGRTDTQYF. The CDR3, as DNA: TGCGCCAGCTCTCTTAGCGGGAGAACAGATACGCAGTATTTT.

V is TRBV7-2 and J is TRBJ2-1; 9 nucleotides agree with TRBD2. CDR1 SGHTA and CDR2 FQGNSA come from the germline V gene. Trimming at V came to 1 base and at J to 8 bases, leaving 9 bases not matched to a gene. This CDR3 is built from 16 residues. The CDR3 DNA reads TGTGCCAGCAGCTTAGAGGCGGGAGGGCCTAGCTATGAGCAGTTCTTC. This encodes CASSLEAGGPSYEQFF. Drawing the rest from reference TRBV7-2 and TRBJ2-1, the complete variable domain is GAGVSQSPSNKVTEKGKDVELRCDPISGHTALYWYRQSLGQGLEFLIYFQGNSAPDKSGLPSDRFSAERTGGSVSTLTIQRTQQEDSAVYLCASSLEAGGPSYEQFFGPGTRLTVL.

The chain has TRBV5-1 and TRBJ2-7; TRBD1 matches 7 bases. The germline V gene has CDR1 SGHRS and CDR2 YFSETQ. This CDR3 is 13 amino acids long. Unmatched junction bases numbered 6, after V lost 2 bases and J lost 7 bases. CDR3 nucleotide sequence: TGCGCCAGCAGCTTTACAGGGGACGGGGAGCAGTACTTC. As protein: CASSFTGDGEQYF.

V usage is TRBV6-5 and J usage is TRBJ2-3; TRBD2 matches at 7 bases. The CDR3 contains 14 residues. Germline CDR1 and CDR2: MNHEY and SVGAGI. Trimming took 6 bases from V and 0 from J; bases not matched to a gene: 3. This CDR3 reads CASRSGTSTDTQYF. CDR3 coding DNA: TGTGCCAGCAGGAGCGGGACTAGCACAGATACGCAGTATTTT.

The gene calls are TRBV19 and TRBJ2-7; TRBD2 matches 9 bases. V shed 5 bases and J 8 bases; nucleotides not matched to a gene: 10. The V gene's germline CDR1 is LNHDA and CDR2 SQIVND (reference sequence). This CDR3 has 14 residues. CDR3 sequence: CASSPELAGLQQYF. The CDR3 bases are TGTGCCAGTAGTCCCGAGCTAGCGGGACTGCAGCAGTACTTC.

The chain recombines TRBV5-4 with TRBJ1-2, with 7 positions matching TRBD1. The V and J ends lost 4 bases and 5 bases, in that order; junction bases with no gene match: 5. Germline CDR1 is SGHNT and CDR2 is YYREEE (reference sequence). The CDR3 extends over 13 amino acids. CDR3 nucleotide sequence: TGTGCCAGCAGCGCAGACAGGGTATATGGCTACACCTTC. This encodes CASSADRVYGYTF.

The CDR3 nucleotides are TGTGCCAGCAGTTATATCGGGAGCGCAGATACGCAGTATTTT. The encoded protein is CASSYIGSADTQYF. The chain uses TRBV6-6 and TRBJ2-3; D perhaps matches TRBD2 (6 bases). The V gene lost 3 bases and the J gene lost 4 bases, with 11 bases spanning the gap. The CDR3 runs to 14 residues. The V gene's germline CDR1 is MNHNY and CDR2 SVGAGI (reference sequence).

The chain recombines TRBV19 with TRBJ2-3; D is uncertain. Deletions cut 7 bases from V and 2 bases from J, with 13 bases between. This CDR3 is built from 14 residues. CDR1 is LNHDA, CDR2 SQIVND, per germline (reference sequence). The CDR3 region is CASKSVAYTDTQYF. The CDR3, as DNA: TGTGCCAGTAAATCGGTAGCTTACACAGATACGCAGTATTTT.